A single sample gave rise to the 21 T cell receptor beta chains below, sequenced in a study of blood T cell repertoires in COVID-19. Assay: immunoSEQ multiplex PCR; the TCRdb copy retains only in-frame clones and omits some. The sample carries a few hundred thousand clones, roughly 83% recorded once. The specimen sequenced was peripheral blood. The source of these receptors is a man at least 80 years old with acute or convalescent COVID-19.

This rearrangement joins TRBV2 to TRBJ1-2; possibly TRBD1 for D (6 bases). The CDR3 is made up of 14 amino acids. CDR1 and CDR2 (germline): SNHLY, FYNNEI. Trimming removed 5 bases at V and 0 bases at J, with 10 bases between. Written as DNA, the CDR3 is TGTGCCAGCAGTCGGACAGCGTCTAACTATGGCTACACCTTC. Translation gives CASSRTASNYGYTF.

This chain connects TRBV7-9 to TRBJ1-2; 7 bases are shared with TRBD1. V shed 5 bases and J 4 bases; nucleotides not matched to a gene: 4. CDR1 and CDR2 from the germline V gene are SEHNR and FQNEAQ (reference sequence). CDR3 length: 13 amino acids. In DNA form, the CDR3 reads TGTGCCAGCAGCACGCCAGGGGGCTATGGCTACACCTTC. This codes for CASSTPGGYGYTF. Filled out from reference TRBV7-9 and TRBJ1-2, the complete variable domain reads DTGVSQNPRHKITKRGQNVTFRCDPISEHNRLYWYRQTLGQGPEFLTYFQNEAQLEKSRLLSDRFSAERPKGSFSTLEIQRTEQGDSAMYLCASSTPGGYGYTFGSGTRLTVV.

V usage is TRBV23-1 and J usage is TRBJ2-7; the match to TRBD1 covers 7 bases. TRBV23-1 counts as an open reading frame of uncertain function. The CDR3 sequence is 14 residues long. V trimming: 2 bases; J trimming: 2 bases; junction bases outside the gene matches: 3. The CDR3 reads CASSQVDRAYEQYF. The CDR3 bases are TGCGCCAGCAGTCAAGTAGACAGGGCCTACGAGCAGTACTTC.

A note on this clone: The sample holds other DNA sequences that translate to the same CDR3. The chain carries TRBV3-1 (or the pseudogene TRBV3-2) and TRBJ1-5, with 7 bases that match TRBD1. The J segment lost 2 bases and the V segment lost 1 base, leaving 2 bases of the junction unmatched. This CDR3 spans 15 amino acids. Germline CDR1 is LGHDT and CDR2 is YNNKEL (reference sequence). The CDR3 nucleotides read TGTGCCAGCAGCCAAGCGGGGACAGGCAATCAGCCCCAGCATTTT. Encoded protein: CASSQAGTGNQPQHF.

CDR3 amino acids: CASTLGLAAESGQFF. The CDR3 DNA follows: TGTGCCAGCACCCTGGGACTAGCGGCGGAGTCGGGGCAGTTCTTC. The chain links TRBV9 to TRBJ2-1, with 11 positions matching TRBD2. Germline-derived CDR1 and CDR2 are SGDLS and YYNGEE. The junction had 14 bases not matched to a gene; V was cut back by 6 bases and J by 12 bases. The CDR3 contains 15 residues.

Turning to this clone: This sample includes further DNA sequences coding for the same CDR3. J is TRBJ1-5 and V is TRBV5-1; 8 positions agree with TRBD1. V gave up 4 bases and J gave up 4 bases; unmatched junction bases: 4. This CDR3 region has 14 residues. Germline CDR1 reads SGHRS; CDR2 reads YFSETQ. This chain's CDR3 is CASSPTGGNQPQHF. CDR3 sequence (DNA): TGCGCCAGCAGCCCTACAGGGGGAAATCAGCCCCAGCATTTT.

This rearrangement joins TRBV7-9 to TRBJ2-7, with TRBD1 identical over 10 bases. The CDR3 length is 14 residues. Per germline, CDR1 SEHNR and CDR2 FQNEAQ (reference sequence). Trimming took 11 bases from V and 4 from J; bases not matched to a gene: 11. As DNA, the CDR3 is TGTGCCTCAATGCGGGGACAGGGGATATACGAGCAGTACTTC. It translates to CASMRGQGIYEQYF. Full variable domain (missing parts from reference TRBV7-9 and TRBJ2-7): DTGVSQNPRHKITKRGQNVTFRCDPISEHNRLYWYRQTLGQGPEFLTYFQNEAQLEKSRLLSDRFSAERPKGSFSTLEIQRTEQGDSAMYLCASMRGQGIYEQYFGPGTRLTVT.

The chain carries TRBV5-1 and TRBJ2-1; 7 nucleotides match TRBD2. The junction had 2 bases not matched to a gene; V was cut back by 0 bases and J by 5 bases. The CDR3 is 14 amino acids. The germline gives CDR1 SGHRS, CDR2 YFSETQ. The CDR3 is CASSLGSGNNEQFF. CDR3 DNA sequence: TGCGCCAGCAGCTTGGGGAGCGGGAACAATGAGCAGTTCTTC.

The J gene is TRBJ1-4, the V gene TRBV19, with 7 bases fitting TRBD1. V shed 7 bases and J 3 bases; nucleotides not matched to a gene: 5. CDR3 length: 14 amino acids. CDR1 LNHDA and CDR2 SQIVND come from the germline V gene (reference sequence). This CDR3 is CASTGQFSNEKLFF. The CDR3 DNA follows: TGTGCCAGTACGGGACAGTTCTCTAATGAAAAACTGTTTTTT.

In this sample, this clone turned up once. The V call is TRBV7-9, the J call TRBJ1-1; the D is unclear. The CDR3 contains 12 residues. V shed 1 base and J shed 11 bases, with 11 bases lying between them. CDR1 is SEHNR, CDR2 FQNEAQ, per germline (reference sequence). CDR3 DNA sequence: TGTGCCAGCAGCTTAGATTCCAATCGGGCTTTCTTT. It codes for CASSLDSNRAFF.

This chain joins TRBV7-9 and TRBJ2-3; TRBD2 aligns across 9 bases. The CDR3 is 15 amino acids. From germline, CDR1 is SEHNR and CDR2 FQNEAQ (reference sequence). The junction had 3 bases not matched to a gene; V was cut back by 3 bases and J by 2 bases. The CDR3 spells CASSFGTSITDTQYF. The CDR3 DNA follows: TGTGCCAGCAGCTTTGGGACTAGCATCACAGATACGCAGTATTTT.

The chain carries TRBV11-3 and TRBJ2-2; D is uncertain. Germline-derived CDR1 and CDR2 are SGHNT and YENEEA. The CDR3 runs 12 residues. Trimming stripped 4 bases from V and 7 bases from J, with 7 bases between. Here the CDR3 DNA reads TGTGCCAGCAGCTACTCAGGCGGGGAGCTGTTTTTT. It specifies CASSYSGGELFF.

The chain recombines TRBV29-1 with TRBJ2-7; a possible D gene is TRBD2 (6 bases). The CDR3 runs to 14 residues. Trimming pared 3 bases from V and 0 bases from J, leaving 12 bases between. CDR1 is SQVTM, CDR2 ANQGSEA, per germline. The CDR3 sequence: CSVDGRGTSYEQYF. The CDR3 nucleotides are TGCAGCGTTGACGGTCGCGGGACCTCCTACGAGCAGTACTTC.

The chain uses TRBV14 and TRBJ2-2, with 8 bases that match TRBD1. This CDR3 spans 16 amino acids. Per germline, CDR1 SGHDN and CDR2 FVKESK. The junction had 2 bases not matched to a gene; V was cut back by 2 bases and J by 0 bases. The CDR3 DNA reads TGTGCCAGCAGCCAACTGGGACAGGCGAACACCGGGGAGCTGTTTTTT. This sequence encodes CASSQLGQANTGELFF.

The table lists this clone with a few counts. The chain couples TRBV18 to TRBJ1-6, with TRBD1 matching 7 bases. Losses at the gene ends were 3 bases for V and 10 bases for J; bases not matched to a gene: 6. Germline CDR1 reads KGHSH; CDR2 reads LQKENI. The CDR3 spans 14 residues. The CDR3, as DNA: TGTGCCAGCTCACCCGACAGGGTTCGCTCACCCCTCCACTTT. This gives the protein CASSPDRVRSPLHF.

The V and J genes are TRBV6-6 and TRBJ1-1; 9 bases are shared with TRBD1. Germline V gene lookup returns CDR1 MNHNY and CDR2 SVGAGI (reference sequence). This CDR3 region has 15 residues. The ends lost 6 bases at V and 9 bases at J; junction bases unmatched: 14. The CDR3 loop reads CASSPLTGGDSQAFF. The CDR3, as DNA: TGTGCCAGCAGCCCTCTCACAGGGGGCGACAGTCAAGCTTTCTTT.

This clone was observed a single time. J is TRBJ1-4 and V is TRBV10-3, with D tentatively TRBD1 (6 bases). The CDR3 extends over 13 amino acids. The V end lost 7 bases, the J end lost 4 bases, and 10 bases lay between the germline ends. Germline V gene sequence: CDR1 ENHRY, CDR2 SYGVKD. CDR3 DNA sequence: TGTGCCATCAAACAGGGATTTAATGAAAAACTGTTTTTT. The encoded protein is CAIKQGFNEKLFF.

Details on this clone: The junction and the germline gene differ at one end; a read error may be behind it. This rearrangement joins TRBV7-7 to TRBJ2-1; 12 bases fit TRBD2. Germline V gene lookup returns CDR1 SSHAT and CDR2 FNYEAQ (reference sequence). This CDR3 contains 16 residues. In DNA form, the CDR3 reads TGTGCTAGCAGCTTAGGGGTGCTAGCGGGGGGGGATGAGCAGTTCTTC. It translates to CASSLGVLAGGDEQFF. Based on the CDR3 plus reference TRBV7-7 and TRBJ2-1, the full variable domain is GAGVSQSPRYKVTKRGQDVTLRCDPISSHATLYWYQQALGQGPEFLTYFNYEAQPDKSGLPSDRFSAERPEGSISTLTIQRTEQRDSAMYRCASSLGVLAGGDEQFFGPGTRLTVL.

This clone was seen once. This CDR3 reads CASSFLAGNQETQYF. Written as DNA, the CDR3 is TGTGCCAGCAGTTTCCTAGCGGGTAACCAAGAGACCCAGTACTTC. The chain joins TRBV6-5 to TRBJ2-5, with 8 bases matching TRBD2. Germline V CDR1 and CDR2: MNHEY, SVGAGI. Trimming removed 4 bases from V and 0 bases from J; junction bases left unmatched: 4. This CDR3 contains 15 residues.

The genes are TRBV7-3 and TRBJ2-5; D is unresolved. The V end lost 2 bases, the J end lost 5 bases, and 15 bases lay between the germline ends. The CDR3 is made up of 15 amino acids. Germline CDR1 and CDR2: SGHTA and FQGTGA. CDR3 coding DNA: TGTGCCAGCAGCTTAGGCTTGGCTAGTGGTGAGACCCAGTACTTC. Protein: CASSLGLASGETQYF.

The rearrangement links TRBV28 to TRBJ2-1; TRBD2 matches 9 bases. The ends lost 8 bases at V and 1 base at J; junction bases unmatched: 9. Germline CDR1 reads MDHEN; CDR2 reads SYDVKM. The CDR3 sequence is 16 residues long. CDR3 residues: CASHASGTLSYNEQFF. In nucleotides, the CDR3 is TGTGCCAGCCATGCTAGCGGGACCCTTTCCTACAATGAGCAGTTCTTC.